The clone carrying this TCR beta chain was picked up many times. This specimen belongs to a study of T-cell reconstitution after alpha-beta-depleted transplantation in children. Unique molecular identifiers were incorporated during preparation of the TCRbeta library. TCRdb reanalysed the PCR reads using MiXCR and keeps one entry per CDR3 protein. The table shows 700,000 to 950,000 distinct CDR3 sequences, with 15% to 20% occurring only once. The V and J ends lost 4 bases and 5 bases respectively, with 15 bases between them. The CDR3 has 15 amino acids. Germline CDR1 reads SGHTA; CDR2 reads FQGTGA. The TCR originated in a male patient younger than 18 who had a stem cell transplant for acute lymphoblastic leukemia, so the T cells may come from the graft donor. The chain recombines TRBV7-3 with TRBJ2-1, with D possibly TRBD2 on 5 matching bases. The material was PBMCs, mostly from graft donor cells, obtained 360 days after TCRalphabeta/CD19-depleted stem cell transplant. The CDR3 sequence: CASSWQPGGNNEQFF. As DNA, the CDR3 is TGTGCCAGCAGCTGGCAGCCCGGAGGTAACAATGAGCAGTTCTTC.